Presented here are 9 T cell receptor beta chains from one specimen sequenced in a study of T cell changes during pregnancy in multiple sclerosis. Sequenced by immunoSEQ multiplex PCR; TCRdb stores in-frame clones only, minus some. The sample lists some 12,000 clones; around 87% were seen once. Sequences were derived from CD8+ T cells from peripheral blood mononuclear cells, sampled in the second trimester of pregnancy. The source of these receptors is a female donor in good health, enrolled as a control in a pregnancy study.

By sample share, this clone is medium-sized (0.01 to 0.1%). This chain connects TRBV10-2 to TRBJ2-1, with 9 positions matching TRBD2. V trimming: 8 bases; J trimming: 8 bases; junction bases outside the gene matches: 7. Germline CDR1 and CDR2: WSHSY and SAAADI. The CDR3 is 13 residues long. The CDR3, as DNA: TGCGCCAGCGGATATAGCGGGAGCGATGAGCAGTTCTTC. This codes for CASGYSGSDEQFF.

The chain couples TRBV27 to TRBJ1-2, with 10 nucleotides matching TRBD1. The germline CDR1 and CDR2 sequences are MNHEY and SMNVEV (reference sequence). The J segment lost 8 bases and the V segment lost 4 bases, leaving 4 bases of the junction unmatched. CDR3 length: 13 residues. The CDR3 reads CASSSGQGNGYTF. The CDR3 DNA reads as TGTGCCAGCAGTTCGGGACAGGGGAACGGCTACACCTTC.

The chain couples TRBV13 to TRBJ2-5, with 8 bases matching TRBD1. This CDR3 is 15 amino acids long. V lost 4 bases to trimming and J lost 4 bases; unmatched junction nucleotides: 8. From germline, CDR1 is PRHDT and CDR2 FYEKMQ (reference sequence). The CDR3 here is CASSSDRGGVETQYF. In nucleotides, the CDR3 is TGTGCCAGCAGCTCAGACAGGGGAGGTGTAGAGACCCAGTACTTC.

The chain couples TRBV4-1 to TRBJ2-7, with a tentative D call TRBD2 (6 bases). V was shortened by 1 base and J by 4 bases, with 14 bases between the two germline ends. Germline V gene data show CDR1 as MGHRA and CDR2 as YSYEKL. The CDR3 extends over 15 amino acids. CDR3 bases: TGCGCCAGCAGCCAAGCGGCGGGGCGTACTTACGAGCAGTACTTC. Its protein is CASSQAAGRTYEQYF.

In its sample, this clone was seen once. This CDR3 reads CASSQGGRAFF. CDR3 DNA: TGTGCCAGTTCTCAGGGAGGACGAGCTTTCTTT. The rearrangement joins TRBV25-1 to TRBJ1-1; maybe TRBD1 (5 bases). The germline V gene encodes CDR1 MGHDK and CDR2 SYGVNS. The CDR3 sequence is 11 residues long. V lost 9 bases, J lost 10 bases, and 15 bases lay in between.

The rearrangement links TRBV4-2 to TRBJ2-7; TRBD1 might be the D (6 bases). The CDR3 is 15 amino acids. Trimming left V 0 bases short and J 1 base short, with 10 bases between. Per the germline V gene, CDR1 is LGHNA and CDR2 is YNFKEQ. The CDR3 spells CASSQDWTASYEQYF. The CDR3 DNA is TGTGCCAGCAGCCAAGATTGGACAGCATCCTACGAGCAGTACTTC.

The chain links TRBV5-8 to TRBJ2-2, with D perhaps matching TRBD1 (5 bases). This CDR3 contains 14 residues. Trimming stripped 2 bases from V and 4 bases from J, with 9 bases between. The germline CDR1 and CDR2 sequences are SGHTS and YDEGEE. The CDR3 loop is CASSLGVGTGELFF. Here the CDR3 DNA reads TGTGCCAGCAGCTTAGGGGTAGGCACCGGGGAGCTGTTTTTT.

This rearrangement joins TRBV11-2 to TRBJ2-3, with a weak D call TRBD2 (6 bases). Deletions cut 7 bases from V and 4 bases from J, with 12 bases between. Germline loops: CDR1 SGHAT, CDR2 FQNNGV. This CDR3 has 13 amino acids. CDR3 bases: TGTGCCAGCACCCCCGGGGGTTCAGATACGCAGTATTTT. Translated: CASTPGGSDTQYF.

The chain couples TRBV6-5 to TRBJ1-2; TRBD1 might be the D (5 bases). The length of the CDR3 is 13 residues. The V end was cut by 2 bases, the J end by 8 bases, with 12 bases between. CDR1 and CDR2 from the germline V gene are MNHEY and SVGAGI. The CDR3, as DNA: TGTGCCAGCAGTTACGGAGGGGCTCGGGGCTACACCTTC. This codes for CASSYGGARGYTF.